The 14 T cell receptor beta chains in this list originate from one sample, sequenced in a study of blood T cell repertoires in COVID-19. TCRdb keeps only in-frame clones here, not all; method: immunoSEQ multiplex PCR. The sample includes under 400,000 clones, about 88% of them seen just once. Sequences were obtained from PBMCs or T cells enriched from blood (not recorded which). All receptors derive from a young woman who had been exposed to COVID-19.

This chain connects TRBV7-3 to TRBJ2-5; D is undetermined. This CDR3 has 15 amino acids. Per germline, CDR1 SGHTA and CDR2 FQGTGA. Between the trimmed V and J ends, which lost 1 base and 5 bases, there was a span of 14 bases. CDR3 in DNA: TGTGCCAGCAGCTTAAGCCCAGGAACCCGCGAGACCCAGTACTTC. Amino acids: CASSLSPGTRETQYF.

This chain connects TRBV29-1 to TRBJ2-1; 9 bases line up with TRBD2. This CDR3 has 13 amino acids. V trimming: 1 base; J trimming: 5 bases; junction bases outside the gene matches: 0. Germline CDR1 and CDR2: SQVTM and ANQGSEA. This CDR3 reads CSVEGLADNEQFF. CDR3 coding DNA: TGCAGCGTTGAAGGACTAGCGGACAATGAGCAGTTCTTC.

In DNA, the CDR3 is TGCGCCAGCAGCAAGGGACTAGCGGGAGGTACGCGACGCAATGAGCAGTTCTTC. Protein product: CASSKGLAGGTRRNEQFF. The chain recombines TRBV10-2 with TRBJ2-1; TRBD2 matches 15 bases. V was clipped by 6 bases and J by 6 bases; unmatched bases: 12. Germline-derived CDR1 and CDR2 are WSHSY and SAAADI. The CDR3 has 18 residues.

This CDR3 reads CASSYSSTGGSETQYF. The CDR3 DNA reads TGTGCCAGCAGTTACTCGTCGACAGGGGGTTCGGAGACCCAGTACTTC. The chain combines TRBV6-5 with TRBJ2-5; TRBD1 matches at 9 bases. Germline values: CDR1 MNHEY, CDR2 SVGAGI. This CDR3 is 16 amino acids long. The V gene end was trimmed by 0 bases and the J gene end by 5 bases; junction bases not matched to a gene: 7.

The chain combines TRBV5-4 with TRBJ2-5, with 7 bases matching TRBD2. The CDR3 is made up of 16 amino acids. CDR1 SGHNT and CDR2 YYREEE come from the germline V gene (reference sequence). Germline trimming cut 0 bases from V and 1 base from J; bases unmatched to any gene: 6. The DNA for the CDR3 is TGTGCCAGCAGCTTGGATCCTAGGACTAGCCAAGAGACCCAGTACTTC. This gives the protein CASSLDPRTSQETQYF.

The V and J genes are TRBV24-1 and TRBJ2-2, with D perhaps matching TRBD2 (7 bases). The CDR3 is 16 amino acids. Trimming shortened V by 4 bases and J by 7 bases, and 18 bases separated the two germline ends. CDR1 is KGHDR, CDR2 SFDVKD, per germline. The CDR3 is CATSDARGAGVGELFF. The CDR3 nucleotides are TGTGCCACCAGTGACGCCCGGGGGGCAGGGGTCGGGGAGCTGTTTTTT.

This clone was seen once. The rearrangement links TRBV4-2 to TRBJ2-3; D ambiguous. Between the trimmed V and J ends, which lost 2 bases and 2 bases, there was a span of 17 bases. This CDR3 has 17 residues. The V gene's germline CDR1 is LGHNA and CDR2 YNFKEQ. The CDR3: CASSQMGLMADTDTQYF. CDR3 coding DNA: TGTGCCAGCAGCCAAATGGGTTTGATGGCGGACACAGATACGCAGTATTTT.

This chain connects TRBV25-1 to TRBJ2-1; the D gene is possibly TRBD2 (5 bases). V was shortened by 6 bases and J by 0 bases, with 18 bases between the two germline ends. CDR1 is MGHDK, CDR2 SYGVNS, per germline. CDR3 length equals 17 residues. This CDR3 reads CASSPIRAGFSYNEQFF. As DNA, the CDR3 is TGTGCCAGCAGCCCCATACGGGCGGGTTTCTCCTACAATGAGCAGTTCTTC. Using reference TRBV25-1 and TRBJ2-1 for the parts outside the CDR3, the full variable domain is EADIYQTPRYLVIGTGKKITLECSQTMGHDKMYWYQQDPGMELHLIHYSYGVNSTEKGDLSSESTVSRIRTEHFPLTLESARPSHTSQYLCASSPIRAGFSYNEQFFGPGTRLTVL.

This chain links TRBV11-3 with TRBJ2-1; 7 bases are a match to TRBD1. The V gene's germline CDR1 is SGHNT and CDR2 YENEEA. The CDR3 has 14 residues. V shed 6 bases and J 6 bases; nucleotides not matched to a gene: 8. CDR3: CASSTTGVGNEQFF. For the CDR3, the DNA is TGTGCCAGCAGTACTACAGGGGTCGGCAATGAGCAGTTCTTC.

This clone has a handful of counts. The rearrangement joins TRBV12-5 to TRBJ2-5, with 8 nucleotides matching TRBD1. There are 15 residues in the CDR3. V was clipped by 2 bases and J by 4 bases; unmatched bases: 6. Germline V gene data show CDR1 as LGHNT and CDR2 as FRNRAP. The CDR3 nucleotides are TGTGCTAGTGGTTTGTTGCCAGGGGGCAGAGAGACCCAGTACTTC. This translates into CASGLLPGGRETQYF.

CDR3 sequence: CASSPGTANYGYTF. CDR3 coding DNA: TGTGCCAGCAGCCCCGGGACAGCTAACTATGGCTACACCTTC. The V call is TRBV28, the J call TRBJ1-2, with TRBD1 matching over 7 bases. Germline CDR1 MDHEN, CDR2 SYDVKM. The CDR3 runs to 14 residues. The J segment lost 0 bases and the V segment lost 6 bases, leaving 4 bases of the junction unmatched.

The chain is built from TRBV11-3 and TRBJ2-4; 9 nucleotides line up with TRBD2. The J segment lost 7 bases and the V segment lost 1 base, leaving 11 bases of the junction unmatched. Germline loops: CDR1 SGHNT, CDR2 YENEEA. The CDR3 length is 17 residues. The DNA of the CDR3 is TGTGCCAGCAGCTTAGTAGGGGCGGGAGGGAATATGAACATTCAGTACTTC. It is translated as CASSLVGAGGNMNIQYF.

The chain carries TRBV9 and TRBJ1-2; D is unclear. The germline CDR1 and CDR2 sequences are SGDLS and YYNGEE. The CDR3 totals 16 residues. V lost 0 bases, J lost 4 bases, and 16 bases lay in between. As DNA, the CDR3 is TGTGCCAGCAGCGTAGTGTCAGCGGTCGCAGGCTATGGCTACACCTTC. Translation gives CASSVVSAVAGYGYTF. Looking up the rest from reference TRBV9 and TRBJ1-2 gives the full variable domain: DSGVTQTPKHLITATGQRVTLRCSPRSGDLSVYWYQQSLDQGLQFLIQYYNGEERAKGNILERFSAQQFPDLHSELNLSSLELGDSALYFCASSVVSAVAGYGYTFGSGTRLTVV.

The chain employs TRBV10-3 and TRBJ2-2; tentatively, D is TRBD2 (6 bases). Germline V gene sequence: CDR1 ENHRY, CDR2 SYGVKD. The CDR3 consists of 15 residues. The V gene lost 10 bases and the J gene lost 2 bases, with 17 bases spanning the gap. This CDR3 is CATRTGTHNTGELFF. CDR3 DNA: TGTGCCACACGGACCGGGACTCACAACACCGGGGAGCTGTTTTTT.